The 23 T cell receptor beta chains below come from one sample, sequenced in a study of T-cell memory formation after mild COVID-19. TCRdb ran MiXCR on the 5' RACE reads and lists one entry per CDR3 protein. The sample has nearly 110,000 distinct CDR3 sequences; over 15% are singletons. Sequencing used PBMCs or a T cell subset sorted from them (not recorded which). The receptors originated from an adult woman who had mild COVID-19 (a few samples of this study predate the infection). Cell type and time point are not known.

A few counts support this clonotype. The chain has TRBV13 and TRBJ1-2, with D maybe TRBD1 (6 bases). Germline loops: CDR1 PRHDT, CDR2 FYEKMQ (reference sequence). V lost 5 bases and J lost 4, with 11 bases in between. This CDR3 has 13 residues. The CDR3 protein is CASSRQESYGYTF. The CDR3 coding sequence is TGTGCCAGCAGCCGACAGGAGTCCTATGGCTACACCTTC. Full variable domain (missing parts from reference TRBV13 and TRBJ1-2): AAGVIQSPRHLIKEKRETATLKCYPIPRHDTVYWYQQGPGQDPQFLISFYEKMQSDKGSIPDRFSAQQFSDYHSELNMSSLELGDSALYFCASSRQESYGYTFGSGTRLTVV.

This clonotype was observed a handful of times. The V gene is TRBV4-3, the J gene TRBJ1-2; a weak D match, TRBD1 (5 bases). Germline V gene lookup returns CDR1 LGHNA and CDR2 YSLEER. CDR3 length: 16 amino acids. V lost 1 base and J 4 bases, leaving 16 bases between the germline ends. CDR3 sequence (DNA): TGCGCCAGCAGCCAAGCTGAGGGGCGAATCCCCTATGGCTACACCTTC. This translates into CASSQAEGRIPYGYTF.

This clonotype came up a few times. CDR3 sequence (DNA): TGCAGTGCTCTGGAGAGCCGCTCCTACAATGAGCAGTTCTTC. This translates into CSALESRSYNEQFF. This chain uses TRBV20-1 with TRBJ2-1; D call uncertain. The V gene lost 5 bases and the J gene lost 0 bases, with 11 bases spanning the gap. The germline V gene encodes CDR1 DFQATT and CDR2 SNEGSKA (reference sequence). This CDR3 comprises 14 residues.

The chain carries TRBV27 and TRBJ1-5; D gene uncertain. Per the germline V gene, CDR1 is MNHEY and CDR2 is SMNVEV (reference sequence). There are 13 residues in the CDR3. V was pared by 0 bases and J by 10 bases, with 10 bases between. The CDR3 sequence: CASSLSQFGPQHF. The CDR3, as DNA: TGTGCCAGCAGTTTATCCCAGTTCGGACCCCAGCATTTT.

Turning to this clonotype: Being one base from a much bigger clone, this may be a read error. The CDR3, as DNA: TGTGCCAGCAGTTACCCGACTAGCGGGGGGGTTTGGTACAATGAGCAGTTCTTC. It encodes CASSYPTSGGVWYNEQFF. The gene calls are TRBV6-2 or TRBV6-3 and TRBJ2-1; 14 bases agree with TRBD2. Germline V gene data show CDR1 as MNHEY and CDR2 as SVGEGT. The V segment lost 2 bases and the J segment 4 bases; nucleotides outside the gene matches: 7. The CDR3 spans 18 residues.

This clonotype was observed a few times. The gene calls are TRBV7-8 and TRBJ2-1; 9 nucleotides agree with TRBD2. Per the germline V gene, CDR1 is SGHVS and CDR2 is FQNEAQ. The V gene end was trimmed by 1 base and the J gene end by 6 bases; junction bases not matched to a gene: 7. This CDR3 comprises 16 residues. The CDR3 loop reads CASSLGASGTFNEQFF. DNA for the CDR3: TGTGCCAGCAGCTTAGGGGCTAGCGGGACCTTCAATGAGCAGTTCTTC.

This clonotype was counted only a few times. The gene calls are TRBV2 and TRBJ1-2; maybe TRBD1 (6 bases). The CDR3 spans 14 residues. Germline CDR1 is SNHLY and CDR2 is FYNNEI. V gave up 4 bases and J gave up 3 bases, with 12 bases separating them. The CDR3 protein is CASSVGGTYYGYTF. CDR3 bases: TGTGCCAGCAGTGTTGGGGGGACATACTATGGCTACACCTTC.

The chain has TRBV20-1 and TRBJ1-2; D is uncertain. CDR3 length: 8 residues. Germline CDR1 is DFQATT and CDR2 is SNEGSKA (reference sequence). The V gene lost 3 bases and the J gene lost 7 bases, with 0 bases spanning the gap. This chain's CDR3 is CSASGYTF. In DNA, the CDR3 is TGCAGTGCTAGTGGCTACACCTTC.

This clonotype was found a few times. This sequence joins TRBV7-8 and TRBJ2-3, with D unresolved. V gave up 6 bases and J gave up 5 bases, with 18 bases separating them. Germline V lookup: CDR1 SGHVS, CDR2 FQNEAQ. The CDR3 runs to 15 residues. The CDR3: CASRPTMGYGDTQYF. As DNA, the CDR3 is TGTGCCAGCAGGCCTACAATGGGTTATGGAGATACGCAGTATTTT.

V and J are TRBV7-9 and TRBJ2-5; TRBD2 might be the D (7 bases). The length of the CDR3 is 16 residues. V was cut by 5 bases and J by 5 bases, with 21 bases left in between. Germline CDR1 is SEHNR and CDR2 is FQNEAQ (reference sequence). The CDR3 reads CASSAPVGGGGETQYF. CDR3 coding DNA: TGTGCCAGCAGCGCTCCTGTGGGCGGGGGCGGCGAGACCCAGTACTTC.

There are many counts of this clonotype. The gene calls are TRBV20-1 and TRBJ2-3, with 11 positions matching TRBD2. After removal of 5 bases from V and 2 bases from J, the junction contained 12 bases not matched to a gene. Germline CDR1 is DFQATT and CDR2 is SNEGSKA (reference sequence). The CDR3 covers 17 residues. The CDR3 nucleotides read TGCAGTGCTCCCATTAGCGGGGGGGTAGTATACACAGATACGCAGTATTTT. Protein sequence: CSAPISGGVVYTDTQYF.

The rearrangement joins TRBV5-1 to TRBJ2-1; 8 bases are a match to TRBD1. Germline V CDR1 and CDR2: SGHRS, YFSETQ. V was clipped by 4 bases and J by 8 bases; unmatched bases: 8. The CDR3 spans 14 residues. The CDR3 protein is CASSLGAGGDEQFF. The CDR3 DNA is TGCGCCAGCAGCCTTGGAGCAGGGGGCGATGAGCAGTTCTTC.

Note on this clonotype: One end of the junction is discordant with germline, which a read error may explain. The V gene is TRBV6-5, the J gene TRBJ2-2; either TRBD1 or TRBD2 may supply D (5 bases each). CDR1 is MNHEY, CDR2 SVGAGI, per germline. This CDR3 region has 16 residues. CDR3 DNA sequence: TGTGCCAGCAGTTATGCCGGGACCGCGAACACCTGGGAGCTGTTTTTT. Translation: CASSYAGTANTWELFF.

In its sample, this clonotype was seen a few times. The rearrangement joins TRBV12-3 or TRBV12-4 to TRBJ2-7; unclear D gene. V was cut by 5 bases and J by 2 bases, with 16 bases left in between. CDR3 length equals 15 residues. As DNA, the CDR3 is TGTGCCAGCAGTCCCCCGGTCCCAAGGACCTACGAGCAGTACTTC. This translates into CASSPPVPRTYEQYF.

The rearrangement links TRBV29-1 to TRBJ1-1; 7 bases fit TRBD1. The V segment lost 3 bases and the J segment 0 bases; nucleotides outside the gene matches: 7. The CDR3 is 15 residues long. Germline values: CDR1 SQVTM, CDR2 ANQGSEA. DNA of the CDR3: TGCAGCGTTGATAGGGGGACAGCCATGAACACTGAAGCTTTCTTT. This translates into CSVDRGTAMNTEAFF.

The chain carries TRBV20-1 and TRBJ2-5; the D is unclear. The germline CDR1 and CDR2 sequences are DFQATT and SNEGSKA (reference sequence). V lost 1 base and J lost 4, with 22 bases in between. The CDR3 sequence is 17 residues long. CDR3 DNA sequence: TGCAGTGCTAGAGCCCCTGGCCTTCCCCCACATGGAGAGACCCAGTACTTC. Translated: CSARAPGLPPHGETQYF.

The J gene is TRBJ2-1, the V gene TRBV4-3; 7 nucleotides line up with TRBD1. Trimming cost V 1 base and J 3 bases; bases outside gene matches: 3. This CDR3 contains 15 residues. Germline CDR1 and CDR2: LGHNA and YSLEER. This CDR3 reads CASSQVRDSYNEQFF. For the CDR3, the DNA is TGCGCCAGCAGCCAAGTAAGGGACAGCTACAATGAGCAGTTCTTC.

In its sample, this clonotype was seen a few times. The chain links TRBV7-9 to TRBJ1-4, with TRBD1 identical over 9 bases. The CDR3 contains 16 residues. V lost 5 bases, J lost 6 bases, and 10 bases stayed unmatched. Germline CDR1 reads SEHNR; CDR2 reads FQNEAQ (reference sequence). This CDR3 reads CASSAGQGLRDEKLFF. The CDR3 bases are TGTGCCAGCAGCGCGGGACAGGGTCTACGGGATGAAAAACTGTTTTTT.

This clonotype was recorded a few times. This rearrangement joins TRBV12-3 or TRBV12-4 to TRBJ2-3; D remains unclear. The CDR3 has 13 residues. Trimming took 3 bases from V and 6 from J, leaving 10 bases between them. The CDR3: CASSFETWDTQYF. The DNA of the CDR3 is TGTGCCAGCAGTTTTGAAACTTGGGATACGCAGTATTTT.

This rearrangement joins TRBV19 to TRBJ1-5; TRBD1 matches 8 bases. Germline CDR1 and CDR2: LNHDA and SQIVND (reference sequence). The CDR3 length is 17 residues. The trim removed 3 bases at V and 2 bases at J, leaving 9 bases unmatched. Here the CDR3 DNA reads TGTGCCAGTAGTATGCCAGGGGGCTGGCTTGGCAATCAGCCCCAGCATTTT. Translation: CASSMPGGWLGNQPQHF.

This clonotype was found a few times. The chain recombines TRBV20-1 with TRBJ2-2; D is perhaps TRBD2 (5 bases). CDR3 size: 15 residues. V lost 0 bases and J 0 bases, leaving 8 bases between the germline ends. The V gene's germline CDR1 is DFQATT and CDR2 SNEGSKA (reference sequence). CDR3 region: CSARERAANTGELFF. In DNA form, the CDR3 reads TGCAGTGCTAGAGAGAGGGCCGCGAACACCGGGGAGCTGTTTTTT.

The chain combines TRBV9 with TRBJ2-2; 8 nucleotides line up with TRBD2. Trimming cost V 4 bases and J 4 bases; bases outside gene matches: 6. CDR1 and CDR2 from the germline V gene are SGDLS and YYNGEE. The CDR3 is 15 residues long. CDR3 in amino acids: CASSSAAGGTGELFF. The CDR3 DNA follows: TGTGCCAGCAGCTCTGCGGCGGGGGGCACCGGGGAGCTGTTTTTT.

The chain is built from TRBV7-9 and TRBJ2-1; D gene uncertain. The ends were cut back, 3 bases at V and 4 bases at J, with 25 bases in the middle. The CDR3 covers 19 residues. Germline loops: CDR1 SEHNR, CDR2 FQNEAQ (reference sequence). The CDR3 region is CASSFVRLAARKSYNEQFF. The CDR3, as DNA: TGTGCCAGCAGCTTCGTGCGTTTGGCGGCTCGAAAGAGTTACAATGAGCAGTTCTTC.